This T cell receptor beta chain was retrieved from a study of cytomegalovirus exposure and HLA in healthy donors. The study's findings and limits: For cytomegalovirus status, the classifier reportedly gave diagnoses with high specificity and sensitivity. Cytomegalovirus association was listed for about 150 TCR beta chains.

Primers: 60 Vbeta forward and 13 Jbeta reverse. The table came from immunoSEQ multiplex PCR; TCRdb's copy has only in-frame clones and leaves some out. The sample contains roughly 77,000 clones, about 68% of which appear only once. Concerning this clone itself: What it binds is not known.

With V trimmed by 3 bases and J by 5 bases, 6 bases remained unmatched. Looked up from germline, CDR1 is SEHNR and CDR2 is FQNEAQ (reference sequence). The CDR3 runs 15 residues. This sequence originates from a woman aged 45-59 years in good health and CMV-seropositive. The rearrangement joins TRBV7-9 to TRBJ1-3; 8 bases agree with TRBD1. The sample taken for sequencing was PBMCs. The DNA for the CDR3 is TGTGCCAGCAGCTTGCGCCAGGGGGCTAGAAACACCATATATTTT. Amino acids: CASSLRQGARNTIYF.